Each of the 22 T cell receptor beta chains below was sequenced from the same sample in a study of immune evolution from preneoplasia to lung adenocarcinoma. Sequencing used immunoSEQ multiplex PCR; TCRdb keeps in-frame clones, though not all of them. This table holds around 8,000 clones, roughly four fifths found once. The specimen sequenced was FFPE minimally invasive lung adenocarcinoma tissue. The receptor set was obtained from a person aged 65 to 85 with lung adenocarcinoma.

The chain joins TRBV5-1 to TRBJ2-7; D remains ambiguous. CDR1 SGHRS and CDR2 YFSETQ come from the germline V gene. The V end lost 5 bases, the J end lost 2 bases, and 8 bases lay between the germline ends. The CDR3 runs to 12 residues. For the CDR3, the DNA is TGCGCCAGCAGTCAACAGCCCTACGAGCAGTACTTC. This codes for CASSQQPYEQYF.

This chain uses TRBV10-3 with TRBJ1-1; 9 bases fit TRBD1. J lost 4 bases, V lost 6 bases, and 6 bases had no gene match. The CDR3 consists of 14 residues. CDR1 and CDR2 from the germline V gene are ENHRY and SYGVKD. CDR3 DNA: TGTGCCATCAGGGGACAGGGTGGCCCCACTGAAGCTTTCTTT. Translation gives CAIRGQGGPTEAFF.

This clone was recorded only once. This rearrangement joins TRBV15 to TRBJ1-6; unclear D gene. V lost 0 bases and J 0 bases, leaving 9 bases between the germline ends. The germline CDR1 and CDR2 sequences are LNHNV and YYDKDF (reference sequence). The CDR3 contains 17 residues. The CDR3 here is CATSREGRSSYNSPLHF. The CDR3 nucleotides are TGTGCCACCAGCAGAGAAGGGCGGAGCTCCTATAATTCACCCCTCCACTTT.

The chain links TRBV7-9 to TRBJ2-3; D remains unclear. This CDR3 is 14 amino acids long. The V end was cut by 4 bases, the J end by 3 bases, with 11 bases between. The germline CDR1 and CDR2 sequences are SEHNR and FQNEAQ (reference sequence). The CDR3 loop is CASSSRGGTDTQYF. The CDR3 nucleotides are TGTGCCAGCAGCTCAAGAGGTGGGACAGATACGCAGTATTTT.

The chain uses TRBV4-1 and TRBJ1-3; no firm D call. CDR1 and CDR2 (germline): MGHRA, YSYEKL. The ends were cut back, 3 bases at V and 0 bases at J, with 12 bases in the middle. This CDR3 comprises 16 residues. Here the CDR3 DNA reads TGCGCCAGCAGCCAGGGCAGTCAGAGCTCTGGAAACACCATATATTTT. Amino acid sequence: CASSQGSQSSGNTIYF.

The V call is TRBV9, the J call TRBJ2-4; TRBD1 might be the D (6 bases). Germline V gene data show CDR1 as SGDLS and CDR2 as YYNGEE. The CDR3 is 16 amino acids. V gave up 0 bases and J gave up 4 bases, with 14 bases separating them. The CDR3 loop reads CASSVAGDSVKNIQYF. The CDR3 nucleotides read TGTGCCAGCAGCGTAGCAGGGGATAGCGTGAAAAACATTCAGTACTTC.

J is TRBJ2-7 and V is TRBV4-1; D remains unclear. The CDR3 sequence is 15 residues long. Germline V gives CDR1 MGHRA, CDR2 YSYEKL. The V gene lost 0 bases and the J gene lost 3 bases, with 12 bases spanning the gap. The CDR3 DNA follows: TGCGCCAGCAGCCAAGATGAAGGGATTCACTACGAGCAGTACTTC. Residues: CASSQDEGIHYEQYF.

The J gene is TRBJ2-7, the V gene TRBV7-9; D possibly matches TRBD1 or TRBD2 (6 bases each). The V and J ends lost 1 base and 4 bases respectively, with 17 bases between them. CDR1 SEHNR and CDR2 FQNEAQ come from the germline V gene (reference sequence). The CDR3 loop spans 16 amino acids. The DNA for the CDR3 is TGTGCCAGCAGCTTAGGCCAACAGGGCCGGGGGTACGAGCAGTACTTC. This codes for CASSLGQQGRGYEQYF.

The table lists this clone with a count of one. The chain combines TRBV6-1 with TRBJ2-1; 10 bases agree with TRBD2. The CDR3 is made up of 17 amino acids. Trimming removed 2 bases from V and 4 bases from J; junction bases left unmatched: 8. In germline, CDR1 is MNHNS, CDR2 SASEGT. The CDR3 is CASSELSLAGYYNEQFF. The CDR3 DNA is TGTGCCAGCAGTGAATTATCACTAGCGGGGTATTACAATGAGCAGTTCTTC.

The J gene is TRBJ1-5, the V gene TRBV5-6, with D unclear. V lost 2 bases to trimming and J lost 2 bases, with 11 bases between them. The germline CDR1 and CDR2 sequences are SGHDT and YYEEEE. The CDR3 covers 15 residues. CDR3 region: CASSFRSNGNQPQHF. The DNA for the CDR3 is TGTGCCAGCAGCTTTAGGAGTAACGGCAATCAGCCCCAGCATTTT.

This sequence joins TRBV4-2 and TRBJ2-1, with 10 bases fitting TRBD2. Germline-derived CDR1 and CDR2 are LGHNA and YNFKEQ. CDR3 length: 18 residues. V was clipped by 4 bases and J by 1 base; unmatched bases: 10. This CDR3 is CASSLRLAGAQSYNEQFF. In DNA form, the CDR3 reads TGTGCCAGCAGCCTGAGGCTAGCGGGGGCCCAGTCCTACAATGAGCAGTTCTTC.

The chain links TRBV27 to TRBJ2-7, with 9 bases that match TRBD2. The junction had 8 bases not matched to a gene; V was cut back by 3 bases and J by 2 bases. This CDR3 is 16 amino acids long. CDR1 and CDR2 from the germline V gene are MNHEY and SMNVEV (reference sequence). The CDR3 spells CASSLRPGLAPYEQYF. DNA of the CDR3: TGTGCCAGCAGTTTGCGGCCGGGACTAGCCCCCTACGAGCAGTACTTC.

J is TRBJ2-2 and V is TRBV30; D could derive from TRBD1 or TRBD2 (5 bases each). With 4 bases removed from V and 4 bases from J, the gap between germline ends came to 13 bases. Germline assignment: CDR1 GTSNPN and CDR2 SVGIG (reference sequence). The CDR3 sequence is 14 residues long. The CDR3 coding sequence is TGTGCCTGGAACGAGGGGCGGGTCACCGGGGAGCTGTTTTTT. Translating it yields CAWNEGRVTGELFF.

CDR3 coding DNA: TGTGCCAGCAGCCGCCAAACCGGACAGGGTCCGGGGACCCAGTACTTC. This sequence encodes CASSRQTGQGPGTQYF. The J gene is TRBJ2-5, the V gene TRBV27; 8 bases map to TRBD1. Trimming took 6 bases from V and 7 from J; bases not matched to a gene: 16. Germline V gene data show CDR1 as MNHEY and CDR2 as SMNVEV (reference sequence). The CDR3 consists of 16 residues.

The chain has TRBV5-1 and TRBJ2-5; D is unclear. V dropped 1 base and J dropped 2 bases, with 9 bases sitting between them. CDR3 length equals 14 residues. In germline, CDR1 is SGHRS, CDR2 YFSETQ. CDR3 in DNA: TGCGCCAGCAGCTTGTTACAGCTACAAGAGACCCAGTACTTC. Amino acids: CASSLLQLQETQYF.

J is TRBJ1-4 and V is TRBV28, with D perhaps matching TRBD1 (6 bases). V lost 3 bases, J lost 7 bases, and 12 bases lay in between. Per germline, CDR1 MDHEN and CDR2 SYDVKM. This CDR3 spans 14 amino acids. The CDR3 region is CASSFSQGGEKLFF. CDR3 nucleotides: TGTGCCAGCAGTTTTTCACAGGGAGGTGAAAAACTGTTTTTT.

This rearrangement joins TRBV5-4 to TRBJ2-3; D is unresolved. Germline V gene lookup returns CDR1 SGHNT and CDR2 YYREEE (reference sequence). The V end lost 1 base, the J end lost 6 bases, and 18 bases lay between the germline ends. The CDR3 covers 16 residues. CDR3 DNA: TGTGCCAGCAGCTTGAGGGTGGCGGTGGCTGGTGATACGCAGTATTTT. It yields the protein CASSLRVAVAGDTQYF.

This rearrangement joins TRBV19 to TRBJ2-7; 9 positions match TRBD1. The CDR3 is made up of 13 amino acids. The germline gives CDR1 LNHDA, CDR2 SQIVND (reference sequence). V gave up 11 bases and J gave up 0 bases; unmatched junction bases: 5. The DNA for the CDR3 is TGTGCCGGGACAGGGCCTAGCTCCTACGAGCAGTACTTC. This encodes CAGTGPSSYEQYF.

This chain joins TRBV6-5 and TRBJ2-1, with 10 bases lining up with TRBD1. With 4 bases clipped from V and 8 bases from J, the junction kept 8 bases outside the gene matches. There are 15 residues in the CDR3. Germline assignment: CDR1 MNHEY and CDR2 SVGAGI. The CDR3 region has the DNA TGTGCCAGCAGTTCGGACAGGGGGAATCGTGATGAGCAGTTCTTC. This sequence encodes CASSSDRGNRDEQFF.

This clone was recorded once. The rearrangement links TRBV19 to TRBJ1-6; possible D gene TRBD1, 6 bases. V was shortened by 5 bases and J by 5 bases, with 19 bases between the two germline ends. The germline V gene encodes CDR1 LNHDA and CDR2 SQIVND (reference sequence). The CDR3 consists of 17 residues. The CDR3 region is CASSLGLSTGHNSPLHF. The CDR3 DNA reads as TGTGCCAGTAGTCTTGGGCTTTCGACAGGACATAATTCACCCCTCCACTTT.

The chain uses TRBV4-1 and TRBJ1-4; 8 bases match TRBD1. CDR3 length: 16 residues. V shed 4 bases and J 5 bases; nucleotides not matched to a gene: 9. Germline values: CDR1 MGHRA, CDR2 YSYEKL. CDR3 in amino acids: CASSLDSDRVNEKLFF. Written as DNA, the CDR3 is TGCGCCAGCAGCCTGGATTCGGACAGGGTGAATGAAAAACTGTTTTTT.

V and J are TRBV7-8 and TRBJ2-5, with D tentatively TRBD1 (5 bases). Deletions cut 1 base from V and 4 bases from J, with 10 bases between. This CDR3 spans 14 amino acids. Germline V gene lookup returns CDR1 SGHVS and CDR2 FQNEAQ. The CDR3 sequence: CASSLDPQGETQYF. CDR3 DNA sequence: TGTGCCAGCAGCTTAGACCCCCAGGGAGAGACCCAGTACTTC.